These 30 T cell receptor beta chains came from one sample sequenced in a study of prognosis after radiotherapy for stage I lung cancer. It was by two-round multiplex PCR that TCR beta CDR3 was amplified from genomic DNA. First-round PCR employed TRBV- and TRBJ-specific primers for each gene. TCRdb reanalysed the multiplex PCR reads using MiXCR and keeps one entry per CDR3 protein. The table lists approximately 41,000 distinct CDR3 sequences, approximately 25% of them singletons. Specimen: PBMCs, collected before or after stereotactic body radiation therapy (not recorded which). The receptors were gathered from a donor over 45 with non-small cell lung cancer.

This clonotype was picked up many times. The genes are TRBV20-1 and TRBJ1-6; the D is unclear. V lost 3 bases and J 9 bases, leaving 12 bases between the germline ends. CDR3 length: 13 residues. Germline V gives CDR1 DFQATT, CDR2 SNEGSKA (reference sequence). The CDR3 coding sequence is TGCAGTGCTAGCTCCCATTCAGGTTCACCCCTCCACTTT. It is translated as CSASSHSGSPLHF.

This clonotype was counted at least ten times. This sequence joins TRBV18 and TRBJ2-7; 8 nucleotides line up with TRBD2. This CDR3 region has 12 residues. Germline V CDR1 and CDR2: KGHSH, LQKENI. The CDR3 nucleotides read TGTGCGACTCGGAGCGGGGGCTACGAGCAGTACTTC. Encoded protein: CATRSGGYEQYF.

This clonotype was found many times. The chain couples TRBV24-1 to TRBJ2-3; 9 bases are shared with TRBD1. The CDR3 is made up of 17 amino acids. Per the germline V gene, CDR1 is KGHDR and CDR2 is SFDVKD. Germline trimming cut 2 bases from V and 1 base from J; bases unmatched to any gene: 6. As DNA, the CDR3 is TGTGCCACCAGTGATTCCAGGGACAGGGTTGGCACAGATACGCAGTATTTT. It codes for CATSDSRDRVGTDTQYF.

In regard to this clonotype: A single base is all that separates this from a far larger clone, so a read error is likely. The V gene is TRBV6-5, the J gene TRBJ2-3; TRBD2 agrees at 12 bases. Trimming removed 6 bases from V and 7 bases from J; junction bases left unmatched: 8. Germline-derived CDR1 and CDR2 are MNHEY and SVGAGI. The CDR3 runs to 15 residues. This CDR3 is CASSSSGGAGYTQYF. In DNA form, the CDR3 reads TGTGCCAGCAGCTCTAGCGGGGGGGCGGGATATACGCAGTATTTT.

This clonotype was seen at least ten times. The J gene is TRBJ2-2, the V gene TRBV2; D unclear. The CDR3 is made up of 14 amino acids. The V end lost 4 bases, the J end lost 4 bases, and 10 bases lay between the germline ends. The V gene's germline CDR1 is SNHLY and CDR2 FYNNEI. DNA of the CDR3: TGTGCCAGCAGTGGCACGCCGGGCACCGGGGAGCTGTTTTTT. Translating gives CASSGTPGTGELFF.

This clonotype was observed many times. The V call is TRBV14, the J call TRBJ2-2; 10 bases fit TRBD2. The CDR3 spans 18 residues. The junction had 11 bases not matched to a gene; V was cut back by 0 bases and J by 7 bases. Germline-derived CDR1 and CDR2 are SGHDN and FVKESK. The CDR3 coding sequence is TGTGCCAGCAGCCAAGAATCCCAGCGGGGGGGCCTTGACGGGGAGCTGTTTTTT. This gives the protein CASSQESQRGGLDGELFF.

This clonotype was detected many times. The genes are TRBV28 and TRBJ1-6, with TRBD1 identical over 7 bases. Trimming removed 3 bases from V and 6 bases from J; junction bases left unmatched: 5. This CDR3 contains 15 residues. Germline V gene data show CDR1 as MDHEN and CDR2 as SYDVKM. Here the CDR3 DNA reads TGTGCCAGCAGTTTGTGGGACAGTAGTAATTCACCCCTCCACTTT. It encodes CASSLWDSSNSPLHF.

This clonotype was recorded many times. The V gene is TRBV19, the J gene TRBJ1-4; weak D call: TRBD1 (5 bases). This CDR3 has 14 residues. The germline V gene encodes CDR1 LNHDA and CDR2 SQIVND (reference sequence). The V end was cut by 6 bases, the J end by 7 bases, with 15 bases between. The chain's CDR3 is CASRGGTWSEKLFF. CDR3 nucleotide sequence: TGTGCCAGTAGAGGCGGGACTTGGAGTGAAAAACTGTTTTTT. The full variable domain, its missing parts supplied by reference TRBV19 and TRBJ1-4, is DGGITQSPKYLFRKEGQNVTLSCEQNLNHDAMYWYRQDPGQGLRLIYYSQIVNDFQKGDIAEGYSVSREKKESFPLTVTSAQKNPTAFYLCASRGGTWSEKLFFGSGTQLSVL.

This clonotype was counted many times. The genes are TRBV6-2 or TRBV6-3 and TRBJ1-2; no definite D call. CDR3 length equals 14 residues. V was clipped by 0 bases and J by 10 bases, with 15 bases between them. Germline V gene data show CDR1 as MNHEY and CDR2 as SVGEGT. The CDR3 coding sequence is TGTGCCAGCAGTTACTCGACTTTAAGGAGAGCCTACACCTTC. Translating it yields CASSYSTLRRAYTF.

CDR3 protein: CASSLISTAQPDTQYF. In DNA, the CDR3 is TGCGCCAGCAGCTTGATATCCACAGCTCAGCCGGATACGCAGTATTTT. This chain joins TRBV5-1 and TRBJ2-3, with no clear D. Germline values: CDR1 SGHRS, CDR2 YFSETQ. The CDR3 contains 16 residues. V lost 1 base and J 6 bases, leaving 18 bases between the germline ends. The full variable domain, completed using reference TRBV5-1 and TRBJ2-3, is KAGVTQTPRYLIKTRGQQVTLSCSPISGHRSVSWYQQTPGQGLQFLFEYFSETQRNKGNFPGRFSGRQFSNSRSEMNVSTLELGDSALYLCASSLISTAQPDTQYFGPGTRLTVL.

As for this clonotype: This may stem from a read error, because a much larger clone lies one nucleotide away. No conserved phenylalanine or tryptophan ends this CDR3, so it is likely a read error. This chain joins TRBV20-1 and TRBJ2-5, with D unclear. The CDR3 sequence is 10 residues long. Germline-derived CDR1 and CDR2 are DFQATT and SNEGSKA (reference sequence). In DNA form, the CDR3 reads TGCAGCGCTGGATGGGAGACCCAGTACTTA. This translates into CSAGWETQYL.

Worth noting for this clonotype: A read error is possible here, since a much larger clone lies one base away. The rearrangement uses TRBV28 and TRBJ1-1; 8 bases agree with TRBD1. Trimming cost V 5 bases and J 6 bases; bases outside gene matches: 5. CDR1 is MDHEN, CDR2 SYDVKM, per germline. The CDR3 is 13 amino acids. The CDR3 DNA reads TGTGCCAGCAGTCCGAACAGGGGGGCTGAAGCTTTCTTT. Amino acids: CASSPNRGAEAFF.

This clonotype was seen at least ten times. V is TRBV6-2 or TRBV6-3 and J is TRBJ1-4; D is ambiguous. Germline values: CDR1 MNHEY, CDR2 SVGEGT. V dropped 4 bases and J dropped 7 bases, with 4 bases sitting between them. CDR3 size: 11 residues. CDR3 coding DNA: TGTGCCAGCAGTTCCACTGAAAAACTGTTTTTT. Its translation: CASSSTEKLFF.

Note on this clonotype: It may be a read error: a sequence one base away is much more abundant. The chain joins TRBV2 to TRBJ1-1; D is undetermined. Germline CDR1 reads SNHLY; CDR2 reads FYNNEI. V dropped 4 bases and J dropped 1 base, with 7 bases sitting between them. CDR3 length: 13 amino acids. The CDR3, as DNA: TGTGCCAGCAGTGGAGGGAGGAACACTGAAGCTTTCTTT. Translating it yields CASSGGRNTEAFF.

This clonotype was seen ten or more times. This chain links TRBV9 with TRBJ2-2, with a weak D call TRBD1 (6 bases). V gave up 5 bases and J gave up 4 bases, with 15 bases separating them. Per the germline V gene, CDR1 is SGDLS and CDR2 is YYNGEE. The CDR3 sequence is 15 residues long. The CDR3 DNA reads TGTGCCAGCAGTGCCACACAGGGACCCACCGGGGAGCTGTTTTTT. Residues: CASSATQGPTGELFF.

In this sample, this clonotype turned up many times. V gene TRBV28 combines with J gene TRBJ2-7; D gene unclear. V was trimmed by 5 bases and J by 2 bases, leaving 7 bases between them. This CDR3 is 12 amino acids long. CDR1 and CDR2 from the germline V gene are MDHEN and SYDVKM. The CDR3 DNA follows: TGTGCCAGCAGTCGTAGGGCCTACGAGCAGTACTTC. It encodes CASSRRAYEQYF. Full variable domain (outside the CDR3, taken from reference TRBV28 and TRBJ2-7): DVKVTQSSRYLVKRTGEKVFLECVQDMDHENMFWYRQDPGLGLRLIYFSYDVKMKEKGDIPEGYSVSREKKERFSLILESASTNQTSMYLCASSRRAYEQYFGPGTRLTVT.

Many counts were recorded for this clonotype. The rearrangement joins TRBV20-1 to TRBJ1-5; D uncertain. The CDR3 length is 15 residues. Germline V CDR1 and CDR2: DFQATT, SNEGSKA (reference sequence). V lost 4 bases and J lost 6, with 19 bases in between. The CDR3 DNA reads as TGCAGTGCTATTAGGGTCAGCGGAGAGAGTCAGCCCCAGCATTTT. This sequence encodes CSAIRVSGESQPQHF.

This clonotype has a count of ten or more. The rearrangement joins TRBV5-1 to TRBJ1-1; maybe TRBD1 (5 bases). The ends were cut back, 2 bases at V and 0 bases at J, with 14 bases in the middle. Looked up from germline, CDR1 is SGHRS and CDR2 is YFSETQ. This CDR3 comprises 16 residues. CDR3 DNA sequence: TGCGCCAGCAGCTTCGAGGGGCTCAGGGTGAACACTGAAGCTTTCTTT. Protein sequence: CASSFEGLRVNTEAFF. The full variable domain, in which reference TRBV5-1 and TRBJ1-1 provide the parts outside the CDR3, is KAGVTQTPRYLIKTRGQQVTLSCSPISGHRSVSWYQQTPGQGLQFLFEYFSETQRNKGNFPGRFSGRQFSNSRSEMNVSTLELGDSALYLCASSFEGLRVNTEAFFGQGTRLTVV.

Here the CDR3 reads CASSSRCTGILLPSYNEQFF. The CDR3 region has the DNA TGCGCCAGCAGCTCCCGATGTACAGGGATCCTGTTACCTTCCTACAATGAGCAGTTCTTC. The chain is built from TRBV5-1 and TRBJ2-1; a possible D gene is TRBD1 (6 bases). Germline V gene sequence: CDR1 SGHRS, CDR2 YFSETQ. V lost 3 bases to trimming and J lost 1 base, with 26 bases between them. The CDR3 has 20 amino acids. The full variable domain, rest sourced from reference TRBV5-1 and TRBJ2-1, is KAGVTQTPRYLIKTRGQQVTLSCSPISGHRSVSWYQQTPGQGLQFLFEYFSETQRNKGNFPGRFSGRQFSNSRSEMNVSTLELGDSALYLCASSSRCTGILLPSYNEQFFGPGTRLTVL.

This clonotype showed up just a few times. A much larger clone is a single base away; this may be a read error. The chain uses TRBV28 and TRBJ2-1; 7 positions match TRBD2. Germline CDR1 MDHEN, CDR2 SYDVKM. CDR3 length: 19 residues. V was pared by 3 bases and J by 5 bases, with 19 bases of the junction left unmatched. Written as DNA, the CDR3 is TGTGCCAGCAGTTTTATTCTCGAGGGCGGGAGCCAACATCACAATGAGCAGTTCTTC. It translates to CASSFILEGGSQHHNEQFF.

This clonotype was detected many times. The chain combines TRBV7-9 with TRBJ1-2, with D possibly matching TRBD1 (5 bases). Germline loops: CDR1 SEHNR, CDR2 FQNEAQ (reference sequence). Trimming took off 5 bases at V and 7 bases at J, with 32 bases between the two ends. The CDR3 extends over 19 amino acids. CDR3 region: CASSPGRLRPGPGGSGYTF. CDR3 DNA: TGTGCCAGCAGCCCCGGGAGGTTGAGGCCGGGACCCGGGGGAAGTGGCTACACCTTC.

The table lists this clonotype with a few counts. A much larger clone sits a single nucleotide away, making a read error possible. Written as DNA, the CDR3 is TGCAGTGCTTTTGGGCGGGGCAGGGGGCGTACTAATGAAAAACTGTTTTTT. It specifies CSAFGRGRGRTNEKLFF. The genes are TRBV20-1 and TRBJ1-4; 8 positions agree with TRBD1. This CDR3 is built from 17 residues. Germline CDR1 is DFQATT and CDR2 is SNEGSKA (reference sequence). Unmatched junction bases numbered 13, after V lost 5 bases and J lost 2 bases.

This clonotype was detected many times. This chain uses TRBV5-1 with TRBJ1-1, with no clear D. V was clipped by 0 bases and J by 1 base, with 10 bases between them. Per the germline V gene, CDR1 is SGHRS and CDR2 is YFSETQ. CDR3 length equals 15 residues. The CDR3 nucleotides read TGCGCCAGCAGCTTGGGGGATTTTTCGAACACTGAAGCTTTCTTT. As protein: CASSLGDFSNTEAFF.

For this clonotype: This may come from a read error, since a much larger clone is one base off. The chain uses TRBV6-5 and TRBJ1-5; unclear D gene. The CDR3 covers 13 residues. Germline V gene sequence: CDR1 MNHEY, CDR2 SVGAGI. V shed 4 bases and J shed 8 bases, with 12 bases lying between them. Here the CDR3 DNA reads TGTGCCAGCAGTTTACTAAATTTGGAGCCCCAGCATTTT. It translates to CASSLLNLEPQHF.

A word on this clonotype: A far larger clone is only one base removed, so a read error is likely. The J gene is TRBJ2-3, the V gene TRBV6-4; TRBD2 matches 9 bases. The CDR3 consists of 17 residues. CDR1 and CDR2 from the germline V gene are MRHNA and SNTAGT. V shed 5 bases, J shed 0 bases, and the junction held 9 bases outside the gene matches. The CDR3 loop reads CASSWDSGRGSTDTQYF. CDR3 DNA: TGTGCCAGCAGTTGGGATAGCGGGAGAGGCAGCACAGATACGCAGTATTTT.

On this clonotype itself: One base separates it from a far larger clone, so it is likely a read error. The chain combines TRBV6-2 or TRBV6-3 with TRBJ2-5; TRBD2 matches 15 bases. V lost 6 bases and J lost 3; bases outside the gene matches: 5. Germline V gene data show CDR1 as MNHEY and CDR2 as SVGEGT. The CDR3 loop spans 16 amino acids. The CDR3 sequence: CASRSRTSGREETQYF. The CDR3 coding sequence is TGTGCCAGCAGATCCCGGACTAGCGGGAGGGAAGAGACCCAGTACTTC.

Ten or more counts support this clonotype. The CDR3 spells CASSFGLAGASSYEQYF. Written as DNA, the CDR3 is TGCGCCAGCAGCTTCGGACTAGCGGGCGCCAGCTCCTACGAGCAGTACTTC. This chain uses TRBV5-1 with TRBJ2-7, with 11 bases fitting TRBD2. Germline loops: CDR1 SGHRS, CDR2 YFSETQ. The CDR3 totals 17 residues. V shed 2 bases, J shed 0 bases, and the junction held 7 bases outside the gene matches.

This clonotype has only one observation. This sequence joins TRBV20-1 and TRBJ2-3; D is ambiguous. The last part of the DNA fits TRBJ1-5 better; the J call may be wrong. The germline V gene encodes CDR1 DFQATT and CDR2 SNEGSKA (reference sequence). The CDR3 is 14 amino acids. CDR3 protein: CSAKEPPLYPTQHF. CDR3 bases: TGCAGTGCTAAAGAACCCCCGCTTTATCCTACGCAGCATTTT.

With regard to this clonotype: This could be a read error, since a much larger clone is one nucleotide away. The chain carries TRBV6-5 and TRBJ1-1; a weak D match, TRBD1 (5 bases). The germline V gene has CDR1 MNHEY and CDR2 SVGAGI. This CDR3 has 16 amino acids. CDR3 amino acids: CASSYEGLGVGTESFF. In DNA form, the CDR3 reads TGTGCCAGCAGTTACGAAGGCCTAGGGGTTGGCACTGAATCTTTCTTT.

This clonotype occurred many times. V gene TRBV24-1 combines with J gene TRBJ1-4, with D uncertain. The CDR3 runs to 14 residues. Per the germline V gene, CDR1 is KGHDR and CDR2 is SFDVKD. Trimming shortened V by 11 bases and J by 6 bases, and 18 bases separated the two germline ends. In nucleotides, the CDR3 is TGTGCCAGGCCACCTCGGGGTAGGGATGAAAAACTGTTTTTT. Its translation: CARPPRGRDEKLFF.